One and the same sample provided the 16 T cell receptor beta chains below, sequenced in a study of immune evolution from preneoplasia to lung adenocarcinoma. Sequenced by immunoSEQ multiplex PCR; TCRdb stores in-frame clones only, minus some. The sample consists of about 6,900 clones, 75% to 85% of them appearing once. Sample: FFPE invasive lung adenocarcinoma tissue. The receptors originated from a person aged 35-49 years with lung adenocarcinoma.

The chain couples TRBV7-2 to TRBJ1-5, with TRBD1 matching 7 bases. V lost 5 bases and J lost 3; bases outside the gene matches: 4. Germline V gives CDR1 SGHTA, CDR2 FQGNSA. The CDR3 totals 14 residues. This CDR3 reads CASSQGQINQPQHF. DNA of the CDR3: TGTGCCAGCAGCCAGGGACAGATCAATCAGCCCCAGCATTTT. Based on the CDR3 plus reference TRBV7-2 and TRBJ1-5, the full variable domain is GAGVSQSPSNKVTEKGKDVELRCDPISGHTALYWYRQSLGQGLEFLIYFQGNSAPDKSGLPSDRFSAERTGGSVSTLTIQRTQQEDSAVYLCASSQGQINQPQHFGDGTRLSIL.

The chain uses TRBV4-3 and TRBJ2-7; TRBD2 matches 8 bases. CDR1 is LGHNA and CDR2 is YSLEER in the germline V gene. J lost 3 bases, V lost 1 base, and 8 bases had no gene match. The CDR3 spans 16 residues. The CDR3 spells CASSQVVSGRFYEQYF. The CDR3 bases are TGCGCCAGCAGCCAAGTCGTGAGCGGGAGATTCTACGAGCAGTACTTC.

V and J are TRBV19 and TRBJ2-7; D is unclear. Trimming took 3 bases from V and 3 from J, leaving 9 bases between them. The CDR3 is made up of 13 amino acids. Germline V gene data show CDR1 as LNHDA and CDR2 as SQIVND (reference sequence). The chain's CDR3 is CASSIFVDYEQYF. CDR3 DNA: TGTGCCAGTAGTATTTTTGTGGACTACGAGCAGTACTTC.

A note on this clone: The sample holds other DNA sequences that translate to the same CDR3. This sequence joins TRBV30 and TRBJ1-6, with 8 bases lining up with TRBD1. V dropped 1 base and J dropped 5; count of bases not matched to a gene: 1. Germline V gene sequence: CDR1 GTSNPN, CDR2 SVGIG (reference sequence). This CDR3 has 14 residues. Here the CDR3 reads CAWSAGQDNSPLHF. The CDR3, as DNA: TGTGCCTGGAGTGCGGGACAGGATAATTCACCCCTCCACTTT. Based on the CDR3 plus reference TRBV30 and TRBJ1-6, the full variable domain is SQTIHQWPATLVQPVGSPLSLECTVEGTSNPNLYWYRQAAGRGLQLLFYSVGIGQISSEVPQNLSASRPQDRQFILSSKKLLLSDSGFYLCAWSAGQDNSPLHFGNGTRLTVT.

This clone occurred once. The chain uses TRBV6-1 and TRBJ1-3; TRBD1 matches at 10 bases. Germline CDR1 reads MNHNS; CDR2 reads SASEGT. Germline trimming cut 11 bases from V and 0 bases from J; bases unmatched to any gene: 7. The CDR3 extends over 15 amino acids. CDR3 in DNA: TGTGCCGGAAGGGACAGGGGAGCCTCTGGAAACACCATATATTTT. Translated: CAGRDRGASGNTIYF.

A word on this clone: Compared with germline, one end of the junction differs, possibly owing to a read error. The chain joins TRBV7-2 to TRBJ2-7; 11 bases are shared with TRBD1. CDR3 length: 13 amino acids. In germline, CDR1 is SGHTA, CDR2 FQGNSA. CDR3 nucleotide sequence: TGCGCCAGCAGCCGGGACAGGGGGTCCGAGCAGTACTTC. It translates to CASSRDRGSEQYF.

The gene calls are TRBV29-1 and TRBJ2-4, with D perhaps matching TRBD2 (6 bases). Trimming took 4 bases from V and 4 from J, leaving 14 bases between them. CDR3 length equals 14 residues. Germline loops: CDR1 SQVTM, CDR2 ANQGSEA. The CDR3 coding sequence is TGCAGCGTTGTAATCGGGGGTAGTAAAAACATTCAGTACTTC. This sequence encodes CSVVIGGSKNIQYF.

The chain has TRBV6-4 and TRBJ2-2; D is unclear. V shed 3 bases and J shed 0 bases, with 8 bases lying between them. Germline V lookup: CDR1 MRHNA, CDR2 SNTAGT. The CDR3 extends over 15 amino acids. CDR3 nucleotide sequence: TGTGCCAGCAGTGAGAGCGTCGCGAACACCGGGGAGCTGTTTTTT. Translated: CASSESVANTGELFF.

The CDR3 DNA follows: TGTGCCAGCAGTACTCACACAGGGGGCGGGAATCAGCCCCAGCATTTT. Its translation is CASSTHTGGGNQPQHF. The chain recombines TRBV28 with TRBJ1-5, with 9 bases aligning to TRBD1. Trimming cost V 5 bases and J 4 bases; bases outside gene matches: 9. The length of the CDR3 is 16 residues. The V gene's germline CDR1 is MDHEN and CDR2 SYDVKM.

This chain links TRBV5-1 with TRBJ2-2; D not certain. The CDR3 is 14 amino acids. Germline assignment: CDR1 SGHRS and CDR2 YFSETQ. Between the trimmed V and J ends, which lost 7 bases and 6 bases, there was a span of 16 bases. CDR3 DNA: TGCGCCAGCCCCCTGCGGCCCGGGTCCGGGGAGCTGTTTTTT. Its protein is CASPLRPGSGELFF.

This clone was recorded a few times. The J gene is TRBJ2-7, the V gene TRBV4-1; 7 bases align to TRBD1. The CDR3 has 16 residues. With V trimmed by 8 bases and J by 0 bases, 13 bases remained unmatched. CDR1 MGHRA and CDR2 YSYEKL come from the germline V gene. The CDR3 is CASDRSGQMSSYEQYF. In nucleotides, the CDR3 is TGCGCCAGCGACCGTTCGGGACAGATGAGCTCCTACGAGCAGTACTTC.

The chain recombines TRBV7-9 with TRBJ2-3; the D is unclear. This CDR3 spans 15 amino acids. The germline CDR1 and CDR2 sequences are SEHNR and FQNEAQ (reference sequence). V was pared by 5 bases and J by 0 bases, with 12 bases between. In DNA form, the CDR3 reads TGTGCCAGCAGCCCCCCGGCGGTGAGCACAGATACGCAGTATTTT. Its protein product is CASSPPAVSTDTQYF.

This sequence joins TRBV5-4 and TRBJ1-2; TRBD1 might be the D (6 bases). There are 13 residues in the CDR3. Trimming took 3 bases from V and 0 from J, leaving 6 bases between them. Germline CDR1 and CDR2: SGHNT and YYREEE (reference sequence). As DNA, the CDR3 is TGTGCCAGCAGCTGGGACACTAACTATGGCTACACCTTC. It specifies CASSWDTNYGYTF.

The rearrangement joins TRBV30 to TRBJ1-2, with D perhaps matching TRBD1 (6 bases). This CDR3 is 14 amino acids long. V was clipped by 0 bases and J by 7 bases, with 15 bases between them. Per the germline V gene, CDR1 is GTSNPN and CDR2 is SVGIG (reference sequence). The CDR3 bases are TGTGCCTGGAGTGTATTTCCGGGGGCGCTTGGCTACACCTTC. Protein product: CAWSVFPGALGYTF.

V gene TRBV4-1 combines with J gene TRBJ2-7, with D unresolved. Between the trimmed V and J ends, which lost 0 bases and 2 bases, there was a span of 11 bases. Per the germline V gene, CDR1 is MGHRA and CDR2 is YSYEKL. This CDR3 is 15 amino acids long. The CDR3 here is CASSQELAGTYEQYF. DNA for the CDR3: TGCGCCAGCAGCCAAGAGTTGGCAGGAACCTACGAGCAGTACTTC.

The CDR3 spells CASSRQGGGSETQYF. The CDR3 DNA follows: TGTGCCAGTAGCCGACAGGGAGGAGGATCAGAGACCCAGTACTTC. V is TRBV19 and J is TRBJ2-5, with D possibly matching TRBD1 (7 bases). V lost 6 bases and J 4 bases, leaving 18 bases between the germline ends. Germline V CDR1 and CDR2: LNHDA, SQIVND (reference sequence). The CDR3 sequence is 15 residues long.